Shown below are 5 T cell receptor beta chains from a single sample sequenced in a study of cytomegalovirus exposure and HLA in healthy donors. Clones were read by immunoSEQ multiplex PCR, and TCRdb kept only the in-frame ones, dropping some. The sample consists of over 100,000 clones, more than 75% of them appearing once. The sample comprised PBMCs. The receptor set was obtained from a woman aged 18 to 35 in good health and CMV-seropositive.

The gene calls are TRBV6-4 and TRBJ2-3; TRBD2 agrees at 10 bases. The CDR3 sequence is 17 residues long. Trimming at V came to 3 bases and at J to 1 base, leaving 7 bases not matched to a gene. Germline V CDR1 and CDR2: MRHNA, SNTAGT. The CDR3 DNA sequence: TGTGCCAGCAGTGAAGTAGCGGGAGGCATAGGCACAGATACGCAGTATTTT. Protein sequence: CASSEVAGGIGTDTQYF.

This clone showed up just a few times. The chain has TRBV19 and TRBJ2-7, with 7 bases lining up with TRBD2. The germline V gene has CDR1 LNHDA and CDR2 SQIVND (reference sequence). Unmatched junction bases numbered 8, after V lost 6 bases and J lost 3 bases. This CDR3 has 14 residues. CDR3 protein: CASSASGGYYEQYF. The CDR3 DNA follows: TGTGCCAGTAGCGCTAGCGGAGGGTACTACGAGCAGTACTTC.

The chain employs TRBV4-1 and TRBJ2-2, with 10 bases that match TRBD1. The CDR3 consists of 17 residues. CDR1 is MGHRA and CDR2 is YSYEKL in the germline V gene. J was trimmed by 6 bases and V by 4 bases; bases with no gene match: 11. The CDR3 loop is CASSRLPGQGPAGELFF. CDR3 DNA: TGCGCCAGCAGCCGCCTACCGGGACAGGGGCCCGCCGGGGAGCTGTTTTTT.

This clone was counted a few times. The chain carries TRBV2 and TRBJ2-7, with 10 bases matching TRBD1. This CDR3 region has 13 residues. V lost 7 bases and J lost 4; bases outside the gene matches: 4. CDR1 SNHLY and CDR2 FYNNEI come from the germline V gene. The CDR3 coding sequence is TGTGCCAGCACCAGACAGGGGGCTTACGAGCAGTACTTC. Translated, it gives CASTRQGAYEQYF.

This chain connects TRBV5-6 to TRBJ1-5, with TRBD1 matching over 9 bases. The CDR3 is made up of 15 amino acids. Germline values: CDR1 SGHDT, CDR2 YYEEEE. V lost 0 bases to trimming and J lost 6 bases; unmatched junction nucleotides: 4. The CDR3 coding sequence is TGTGCCAGCAGCTTGGGTTGGACAGGGGCTCAGCCCCAGCATTTT. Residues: CASSLGWTGAQPQHF.